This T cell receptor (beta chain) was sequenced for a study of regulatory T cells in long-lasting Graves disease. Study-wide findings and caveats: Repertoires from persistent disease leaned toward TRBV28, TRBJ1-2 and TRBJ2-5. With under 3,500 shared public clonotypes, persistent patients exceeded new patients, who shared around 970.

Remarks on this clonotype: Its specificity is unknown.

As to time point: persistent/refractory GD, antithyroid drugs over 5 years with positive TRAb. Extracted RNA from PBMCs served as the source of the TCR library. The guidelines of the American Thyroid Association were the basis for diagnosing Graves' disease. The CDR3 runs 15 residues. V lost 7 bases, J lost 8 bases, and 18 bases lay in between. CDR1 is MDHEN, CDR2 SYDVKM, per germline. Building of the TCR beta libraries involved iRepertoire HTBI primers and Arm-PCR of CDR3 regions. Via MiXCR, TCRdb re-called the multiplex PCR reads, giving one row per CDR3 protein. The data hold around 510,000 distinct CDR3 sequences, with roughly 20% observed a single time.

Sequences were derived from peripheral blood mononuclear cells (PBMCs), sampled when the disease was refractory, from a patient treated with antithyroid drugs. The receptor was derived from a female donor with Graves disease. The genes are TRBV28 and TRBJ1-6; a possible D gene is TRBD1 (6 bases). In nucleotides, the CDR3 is TGTGCCAGCAACCAAGGGGGGGGCGTTTATTCACCCCTCCACTTT. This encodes CASNQGGGVYSPLHF.